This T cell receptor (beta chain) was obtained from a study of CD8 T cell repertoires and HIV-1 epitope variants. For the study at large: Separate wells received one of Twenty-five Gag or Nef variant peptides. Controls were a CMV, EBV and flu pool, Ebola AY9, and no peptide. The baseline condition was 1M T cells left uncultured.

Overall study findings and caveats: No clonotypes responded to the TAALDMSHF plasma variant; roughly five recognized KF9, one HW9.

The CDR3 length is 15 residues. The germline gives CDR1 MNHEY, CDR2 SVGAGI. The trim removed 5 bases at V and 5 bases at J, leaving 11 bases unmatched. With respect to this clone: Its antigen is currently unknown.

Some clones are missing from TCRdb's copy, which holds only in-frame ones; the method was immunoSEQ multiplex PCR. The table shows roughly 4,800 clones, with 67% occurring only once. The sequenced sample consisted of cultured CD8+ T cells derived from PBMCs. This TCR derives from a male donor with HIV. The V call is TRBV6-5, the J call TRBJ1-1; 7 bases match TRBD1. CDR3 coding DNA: TGTGCCAGCAGTAACCCCAGGGGGGCGGGTACTGAAGCTTTCTTT. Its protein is CASSNPRGAGTEAFF.